A single sample is the source of the 5 T cell receptor beta chains below, sequenced in a study of CD8 T cells in ankylosing spondylitis. Broader study findings: The study identified a TCR beta motif of several highly homologous variants that appeared characteristic of ankylosing spondylitis blood.

These receptors lack a known antigen. TCRdb processed the 5' RACE reads anew with MiXCR; each CDR3 protein has one entry. The table has some 700,000 distinct CDR3 sequences, roughly 19% seen once. The specimen sequenced was blood, either unsorted or a sorted T cell fraction (not recorded which). These receptors all come from a male donor with ankylosing spondylitis.

The chain carries TRBV2 and TRBJ2-1, with TRBD2 matching over 8 bases. The germline gives CDR1 SNHLY, CDR2 FYNNEI. This CDR3 spans 16 amino acids. J was trimmed by 5 bases and V by 6 bases; bases with no gene match: 12. CDR3 coding DNA: TGTGCCAGCAGGGACCCTAGGGCGGGGGGAAACAATGAGCAGTTCTTC. Residues: CASRDPRAGGNNEQFF.

This clonotype occurred a few times. The V gene is TRBV12-3 or TRBV12-4, the J gene TRBJ2-3; 8 bases agree with TRBD2. V trimming: 3 bases; J trimming: 1 base; junction bases outside the gene matches: 3. The CDR3 is 15 amino acids. The CDR3: CASSFTTSGTDTQYF. Here the CDR3 DNA reads TGTGCCAGCAGTTTTACGACTAGCGGCACAGATACGCAGTATTTT.

This clonotype was seen a few times. The chain employs TRBV4-1 and TRBJ2-1; D remains ambiguous. Germline V lookup: CDR1 MGHRA, CDR2 YSYEKL. V shed 1 base and J shed 7 bases, with 8 bases lying between them. The CDR3 consists of 13 residues. Here the CDR3 DNA reads TGCGCCAGCAGCCAAGTCTCCACAAATGAGCAGTTCTTC. This sequence encodes CASSQVSTNEQFF.

The chain has TRBV28 and TRBJ2-1; 8 nucleotides match TRBD2. The junction had 11 bases not matched to a gene; V was cut back by 5 bases and J by 14 bases. The CDR3 is 13 amino acids. Germline values: CDR1 MDHEN, CDR2 SYDVKM. CDR3 DNA sequence: TGTGCCAGCAGTCCCATAGCGGGAAGCGTCGAGTTCTTC. It translates to CASSPIAGSVEFF. Using reference TRBV28 and TRBJ2-1 for the parts outside the CDR3, the full variable domain is DVKVTQSSRYLVKRTGEKVFLECVQDMDHENMFWYRQDPGLGLRLIYFSYDVKMKEKGDIPEGYSVSREKKERFSLILESASTNQTSMYLCASSPIAGSVEFFGPGTRLTVL.

This clonotype has a handful of counts. The genes are TRBV29-1 and TRBJ2-7; TRBD1 matches 9 bases. The CDR3 has 14 amino acids. The junction had 6 bases not matched to a gene; V was cut back by 6 bases and J by 0 bases. Looked up from germline, CDR1 is SQVTM and CDR2 is ANQGSEA. The CDR3 coding sequence is TGCAGCGTCGCTGACAGGGGGGCCTCCTACGAGCAGTACTTC. It encodes CSVADRGASYEQYF.